This T cell receptor beta chain originates from a study of blood T cell repertoires in COVID-19. Whole-study context: Acute-phase and convalescent COVID-19 samples originated in the United States, Italy and Spain. PBMCs, B-cell-depleted T cells, or T cells provided the cDNA or gDNA that made up the material.

In the authors' methods: Amplification of reference gene primers was used by the study to estimate nucleated cell counts. The method was immunoSEQ multiplex PCR; TCRdb's version includes in-frame clones alone and lacks a portion of them. V, J and clone size are those of that table, while D and trimming were read from the DNA. Of some 65,000 clones listed, over 75% are singletons. Germline lookup yields CDR1 KGHDR and CDR2 SFDVKD. This CDR3 comprises 14 residues. The germline V and J ends were trimmed by 9 bases and 0 bases, with 11 bases remaining between them. The gene calls are TRBV24-1 and TRBJ1-3; D ambiguous. The sequencing input was peripheral blood. This clonotype was sampled from an older man with acute or convalescent COVID-19. The chain's CDR3 is CATQAGSSGNTIYF. CDR3 DNA sequence: TGTGCCACCCAGGCGGGGAGCTCTGGAAACACCATATATTTT.